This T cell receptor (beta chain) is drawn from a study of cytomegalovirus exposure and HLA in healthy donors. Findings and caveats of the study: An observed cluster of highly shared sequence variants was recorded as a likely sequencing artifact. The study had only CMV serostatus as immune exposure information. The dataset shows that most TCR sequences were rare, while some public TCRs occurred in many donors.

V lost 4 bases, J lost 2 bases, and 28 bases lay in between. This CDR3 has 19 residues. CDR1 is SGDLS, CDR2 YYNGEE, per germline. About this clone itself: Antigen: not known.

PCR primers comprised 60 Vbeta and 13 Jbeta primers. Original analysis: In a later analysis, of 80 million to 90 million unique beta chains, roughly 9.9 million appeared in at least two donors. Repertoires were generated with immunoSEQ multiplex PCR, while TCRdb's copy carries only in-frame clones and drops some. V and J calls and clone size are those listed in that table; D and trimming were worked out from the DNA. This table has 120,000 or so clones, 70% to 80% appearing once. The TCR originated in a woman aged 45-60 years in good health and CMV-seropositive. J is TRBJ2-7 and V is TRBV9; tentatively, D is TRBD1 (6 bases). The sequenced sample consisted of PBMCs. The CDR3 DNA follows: TGTGCCAGCAGCCCCCGGGACACCCGATGGGGACCCCCGCCCTACGAGCAGTACTTC. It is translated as CASSPRDTRWGPPPYEQYF.